This T cell receptor (beta chain) was captured in a study of cytomegalovirus exposure and HLA in healthy donors. Researchers ran the PCR with 60 Vbeta and 13 Jbeta primers. Some clones are missing from TCRdb's copy, which holds only in-frame ones; the method was immunoSEQ multiplex PCR. This repertoire shows tens of thousands of clones, roughly 75% found once; its top ten account for under 6%. In this sample, this clone turned up a few times. This clonotype was sampled from a young woman in good health and CMV-seronegative. The sequenced sample consisted of PBMCs.

Here the CDR3 DNA reads TGCGCCAGCAGCCAGGACTGGGACAGCAATTTCTATGGCTACACCTTC. Amino acid sequence: CASSQDWDSNFYGYTF. This rearrangement joins TRBV4-3 to TRBJ1-2, with 7 bases identical to TRBD1. V lost 3 bases, J lost 4 bases, and 11 bases stayed unmatched. Germline V gene lookup returns CDR1 LGHNA and CDR2 YSLEER. The CDR3 runs to 16 residues.